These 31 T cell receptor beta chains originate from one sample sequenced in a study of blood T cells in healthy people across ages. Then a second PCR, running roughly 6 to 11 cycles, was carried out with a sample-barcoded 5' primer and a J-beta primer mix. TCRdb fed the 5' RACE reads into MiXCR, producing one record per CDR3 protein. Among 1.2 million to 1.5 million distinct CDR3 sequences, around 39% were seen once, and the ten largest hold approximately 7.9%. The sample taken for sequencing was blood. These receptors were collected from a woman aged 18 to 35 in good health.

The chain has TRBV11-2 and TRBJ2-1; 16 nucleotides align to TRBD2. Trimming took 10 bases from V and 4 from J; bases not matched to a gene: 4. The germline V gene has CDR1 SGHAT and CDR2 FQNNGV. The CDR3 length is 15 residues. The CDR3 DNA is TGTGCCACCGGGACTAGCGGGAGGGGGTACAATGAGCAGTTCTTC. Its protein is CATGTSGRGYNEQFF.

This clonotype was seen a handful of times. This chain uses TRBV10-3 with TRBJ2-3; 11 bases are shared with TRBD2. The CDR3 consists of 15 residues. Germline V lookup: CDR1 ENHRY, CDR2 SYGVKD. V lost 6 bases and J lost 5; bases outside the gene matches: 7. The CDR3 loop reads CAIRGTSGAGDTQYF. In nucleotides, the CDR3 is TGTGCCATCAGAGGGACTAGCGGTGCGGGAGATACGCAGTATTTT.

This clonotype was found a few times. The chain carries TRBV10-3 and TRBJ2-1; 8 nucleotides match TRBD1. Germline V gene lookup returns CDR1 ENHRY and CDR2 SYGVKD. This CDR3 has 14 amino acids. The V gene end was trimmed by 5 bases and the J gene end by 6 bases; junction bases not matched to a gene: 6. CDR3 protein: CAISQGAVINEQFF. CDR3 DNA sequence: TGTGCCATCAGTCAGGGGGCGGTTATCAATGAGCAGTTCTTC.

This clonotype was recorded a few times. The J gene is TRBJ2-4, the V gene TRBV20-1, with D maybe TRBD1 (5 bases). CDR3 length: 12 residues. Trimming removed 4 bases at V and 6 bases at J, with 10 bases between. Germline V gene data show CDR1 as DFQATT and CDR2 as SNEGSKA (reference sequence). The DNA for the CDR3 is TGCAGTGCTACAACCCAGGGAAACATTCAGTACTTC. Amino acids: CSATTQGNIQYF.

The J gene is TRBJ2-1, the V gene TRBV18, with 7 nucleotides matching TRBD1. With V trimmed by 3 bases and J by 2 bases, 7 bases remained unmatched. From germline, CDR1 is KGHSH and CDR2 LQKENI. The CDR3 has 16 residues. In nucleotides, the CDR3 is TGTGCCAGCTCACCCACACAGGGGATCACCTACAATGAGCAGTTCTTC. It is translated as CASSPTQGITYNEQFF.

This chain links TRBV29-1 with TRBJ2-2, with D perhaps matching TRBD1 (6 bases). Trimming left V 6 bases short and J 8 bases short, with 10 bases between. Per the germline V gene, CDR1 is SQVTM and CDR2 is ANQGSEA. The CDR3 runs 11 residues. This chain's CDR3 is CSVGTGGELFF. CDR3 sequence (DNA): TGCAGCGTCGGAACAGGGGGGGAGCTGTTTTTT.

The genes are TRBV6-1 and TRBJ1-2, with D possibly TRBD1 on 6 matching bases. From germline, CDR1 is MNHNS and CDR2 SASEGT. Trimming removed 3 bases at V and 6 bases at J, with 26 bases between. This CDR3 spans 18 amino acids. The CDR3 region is CASSEWGTGGAHLNGYTF. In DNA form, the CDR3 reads TGTGCCAGCAGTGAGTGGGGGACGGGGGGCGCTCACCTCAATGGCTACACCTTC.

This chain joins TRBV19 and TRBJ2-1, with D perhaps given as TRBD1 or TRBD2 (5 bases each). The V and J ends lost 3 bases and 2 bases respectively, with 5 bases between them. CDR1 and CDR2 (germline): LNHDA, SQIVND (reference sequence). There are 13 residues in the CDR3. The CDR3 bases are TGTGCCAGTAGTATGGGACCCTACAATGAGCAGTTCTTC. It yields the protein CASSMGPYNEQFF.

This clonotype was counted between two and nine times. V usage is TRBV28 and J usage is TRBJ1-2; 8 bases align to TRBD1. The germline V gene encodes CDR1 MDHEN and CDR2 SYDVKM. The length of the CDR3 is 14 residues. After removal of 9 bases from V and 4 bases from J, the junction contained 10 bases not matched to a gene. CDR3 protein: CASYQGAKGYGYTF. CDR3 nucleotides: TGTGCCAGTTATCAGGGGGCGAAGGGCTATGGCTACACCTTC.

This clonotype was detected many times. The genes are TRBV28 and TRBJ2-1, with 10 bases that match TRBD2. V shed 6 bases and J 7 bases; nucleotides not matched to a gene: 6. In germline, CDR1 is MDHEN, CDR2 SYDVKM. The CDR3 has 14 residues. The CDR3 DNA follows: TGTGCCAGCAGATATACGGGACTAGCGAATGAGCAGTTCTTC. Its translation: CASRYTGLANEQFF. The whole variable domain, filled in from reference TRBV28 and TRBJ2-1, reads DVKVTQSSRYLVKRTGEKVFLECVQDMDHENMFWYRQDPGLGLRLIYFSYDVKMKEKGDIPEGYSVSREKKERFSLILESASTNQTSMYLCASRYTGLANEQFFGPGTRLTVL.

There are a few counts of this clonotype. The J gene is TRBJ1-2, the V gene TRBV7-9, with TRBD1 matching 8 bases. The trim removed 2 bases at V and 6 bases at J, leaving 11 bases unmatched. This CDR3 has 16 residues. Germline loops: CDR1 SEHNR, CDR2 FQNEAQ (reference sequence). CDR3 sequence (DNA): TGTGCCAGCAGCTTATTGAACGCAGGGGGCTCTCATGGCTACACCTTC. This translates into CASSLLNAGGSHGYTF.

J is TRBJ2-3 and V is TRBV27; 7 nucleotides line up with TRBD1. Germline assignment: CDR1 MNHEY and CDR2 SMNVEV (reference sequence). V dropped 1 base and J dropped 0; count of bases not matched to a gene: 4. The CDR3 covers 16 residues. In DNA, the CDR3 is TGTGCCAGCAGTTTATGGGCGACAGGGAGCACAGATACGCAGTATTTT. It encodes CASSLWATGSTDTQYF.

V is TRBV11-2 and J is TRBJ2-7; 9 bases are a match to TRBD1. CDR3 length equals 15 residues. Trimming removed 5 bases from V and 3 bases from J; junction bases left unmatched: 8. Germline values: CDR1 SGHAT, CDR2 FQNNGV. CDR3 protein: CASSRGRTGDYEQYF. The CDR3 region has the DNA TGTGCCAGCAGCCGGGGAAGGACAGGGGACTACGAGCAGTACTTC.

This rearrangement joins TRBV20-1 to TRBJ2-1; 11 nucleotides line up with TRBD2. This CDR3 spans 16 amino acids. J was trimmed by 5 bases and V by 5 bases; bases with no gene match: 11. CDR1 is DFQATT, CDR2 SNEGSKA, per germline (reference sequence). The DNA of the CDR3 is TGCAGTGCTGGGACTAGCGGTGGGGCAATACACAATGAGCAGTTCTTC. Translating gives CSAGTSGGAIHNEQFF.

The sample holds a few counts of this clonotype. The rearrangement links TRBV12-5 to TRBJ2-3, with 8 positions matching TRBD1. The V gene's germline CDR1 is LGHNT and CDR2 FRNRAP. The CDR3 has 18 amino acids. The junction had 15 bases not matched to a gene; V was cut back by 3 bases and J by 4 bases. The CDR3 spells CASGLSKIQGARPDTQYF. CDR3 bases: TGTGCTAGTGGTTTAAGCAAGATCCAGGGGGCGCGCCCAGATACGCAGTATTTT.

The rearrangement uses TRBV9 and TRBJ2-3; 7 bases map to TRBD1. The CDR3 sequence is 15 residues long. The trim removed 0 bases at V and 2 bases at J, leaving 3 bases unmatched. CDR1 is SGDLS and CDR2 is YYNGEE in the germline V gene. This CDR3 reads CASSVEGQTTDTQYF. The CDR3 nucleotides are TGTGCCAGCAGCGTAGAGGGACAGACCACAGATACGCAGTATTTT.

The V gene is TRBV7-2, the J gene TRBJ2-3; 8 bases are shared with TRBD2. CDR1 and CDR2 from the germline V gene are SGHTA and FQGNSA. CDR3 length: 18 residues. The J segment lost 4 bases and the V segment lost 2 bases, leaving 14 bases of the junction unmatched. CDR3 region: CASSLSPGGVGGADTQYF. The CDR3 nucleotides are TGTGCCAGCAGCTTAAGCCCTGGCGGTGTCGGGGGGGCAGATACGCAGTATTTT. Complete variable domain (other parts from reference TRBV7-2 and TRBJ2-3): GAGVSQSPSNKVTEKGKDVELRCDPISGHTALYWYRQSLGQGLEFLIYFQGNSAPDKSGLPSDRFSAERTGGSVSTLTIQRTQQEDSAVYLCASSLSPGGVGGADTQYFGPGTRLTVL.

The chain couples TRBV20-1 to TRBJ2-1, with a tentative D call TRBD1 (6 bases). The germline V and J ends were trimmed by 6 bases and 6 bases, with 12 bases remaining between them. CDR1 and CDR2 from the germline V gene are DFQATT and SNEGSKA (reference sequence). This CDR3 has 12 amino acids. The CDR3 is CSALLTGNEQFF. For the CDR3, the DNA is TGCAGTGCCCTCCTGACAGGCAATGAGCAGTTCTTC.

CDR3 in DNA: TGTGCCAGCAGCTCCACGGGACAGAAAAATCAGCCCCAGCATTTT. It codes for CASSSTGQKNQPQHF. This sequence joins TRBV9 and TRBJ1-5, with 7 bases aligning to TRBD1. J lost 4 bases, V lost 4 bases, and 8 bases had no gene match. The CDR3 spans 15 residues. The germline CDR1 and CDR2 sequences are SGDLS and YYNGEE.

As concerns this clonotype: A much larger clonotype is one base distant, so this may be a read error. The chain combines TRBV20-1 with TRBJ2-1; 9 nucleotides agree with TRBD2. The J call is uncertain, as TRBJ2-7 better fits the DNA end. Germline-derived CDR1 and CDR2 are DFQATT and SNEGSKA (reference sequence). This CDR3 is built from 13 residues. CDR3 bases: TGCAGCTCCGAAGCGGGGGGCCGCAATGAGCAGTACTTC. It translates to CSSEAGGRNEQYF.

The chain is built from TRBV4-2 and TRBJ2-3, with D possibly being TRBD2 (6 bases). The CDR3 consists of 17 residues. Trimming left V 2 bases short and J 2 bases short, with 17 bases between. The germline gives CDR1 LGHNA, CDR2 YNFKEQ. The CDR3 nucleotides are TGTGCCAGCAGCCAAAAAAAGGAGGGAGGCTCCACAGATACGCAGTATTTT. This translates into CASSQKKEGGSTDTQYF.

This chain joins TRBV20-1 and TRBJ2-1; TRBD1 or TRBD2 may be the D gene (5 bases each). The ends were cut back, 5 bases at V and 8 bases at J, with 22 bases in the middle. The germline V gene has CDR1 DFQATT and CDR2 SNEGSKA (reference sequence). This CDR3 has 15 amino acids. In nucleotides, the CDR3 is TGCAGTGCTCAAACGCCAGGCAGGGAGCGCGATGAGCAGTTCTTC. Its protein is CSAQTPGRERDEQFF.

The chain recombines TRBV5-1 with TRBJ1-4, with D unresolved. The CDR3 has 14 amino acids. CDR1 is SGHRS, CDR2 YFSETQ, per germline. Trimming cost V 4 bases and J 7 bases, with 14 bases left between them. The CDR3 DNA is TGCGCCAGCAGCGCGGGGTTAGAAGGTGAAAAACTGTTTTTT. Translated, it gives CASSAGLEGEKLFF. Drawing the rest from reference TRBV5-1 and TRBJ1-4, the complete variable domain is KAGVTQTPRYLIKTRGQQVTLSCSPISGHRSVSWYQQTPGQGLQFLFEYFSETQRNKGNFPGRFSGRQFSNSRSEMNVSTLELGDSALYLCASSAGLEGEKLFFGSGTQLSVL.

CDR3 sequence: CASSLGSGGPSDYEQYF. The CDR3 bases are TGCGCCAGCAGCTTGGGTAGCGGGGGGCCTAGCGACTACGAGCAGTACTTC. This chain links TRBV5-1 with TRBJ2-7; 10 nucleotides line up with TRBD2. With V trimmed by 0 bases and J by 3 bases, 9 bases remained unmatched. CDR1 is SGHRS and CDR2 is YFSETQ in the germline V gene. This CDR3 contains 17 residues.

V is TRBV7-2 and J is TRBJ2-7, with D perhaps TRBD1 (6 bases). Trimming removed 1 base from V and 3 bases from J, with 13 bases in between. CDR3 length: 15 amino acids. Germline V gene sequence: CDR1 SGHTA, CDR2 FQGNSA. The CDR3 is CASSLEGQQFYEQYF. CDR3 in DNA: TGTGCCAGCAGCTTAGAGGGACAACAATTCTACGAGCAGTACTTC.

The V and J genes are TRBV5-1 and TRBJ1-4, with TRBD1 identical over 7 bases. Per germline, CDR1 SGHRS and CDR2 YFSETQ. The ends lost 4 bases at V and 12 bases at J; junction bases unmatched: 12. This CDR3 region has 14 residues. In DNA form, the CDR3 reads TGCGCCAGCAGCGCTGGTGATACAGGGGTCGAACTGTTTTTT. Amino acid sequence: CASSAGDTGVELFF.

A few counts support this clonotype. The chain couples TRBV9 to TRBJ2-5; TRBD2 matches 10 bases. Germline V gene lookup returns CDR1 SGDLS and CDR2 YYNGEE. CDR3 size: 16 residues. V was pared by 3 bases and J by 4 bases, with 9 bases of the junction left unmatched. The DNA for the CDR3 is TGTGCCAGCAGCGAGGGGACTAGCGTGAGGGGAGAGACCCAGTACTTC. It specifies CASSEGTSVRGETQYF.

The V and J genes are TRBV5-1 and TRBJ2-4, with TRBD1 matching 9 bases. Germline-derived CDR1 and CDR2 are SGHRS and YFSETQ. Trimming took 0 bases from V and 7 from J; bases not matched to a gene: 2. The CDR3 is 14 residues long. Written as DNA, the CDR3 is TGCGCCAGCAGCTTGGAAGGACAGGGGAACATTCAGTACTTC. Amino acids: CASSLEGQGNIQYF.

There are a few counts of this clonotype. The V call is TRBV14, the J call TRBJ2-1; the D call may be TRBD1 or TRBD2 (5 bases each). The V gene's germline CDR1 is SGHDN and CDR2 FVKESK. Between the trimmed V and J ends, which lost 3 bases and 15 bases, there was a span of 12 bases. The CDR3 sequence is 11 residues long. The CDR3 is CASSQGTMRFF. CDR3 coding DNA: TGTGCCAGCAGCCAGGGGACGATGAGGTTCTTC.

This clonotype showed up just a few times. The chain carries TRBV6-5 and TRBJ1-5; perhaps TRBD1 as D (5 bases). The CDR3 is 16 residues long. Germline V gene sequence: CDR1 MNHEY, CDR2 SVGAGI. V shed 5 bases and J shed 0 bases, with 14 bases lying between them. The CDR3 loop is CASSILGTDSNQPQHF. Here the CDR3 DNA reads TGTGCCAGCAGTATACTCGGGACTGATAGCAATCAGCCCCAGCATTTT.

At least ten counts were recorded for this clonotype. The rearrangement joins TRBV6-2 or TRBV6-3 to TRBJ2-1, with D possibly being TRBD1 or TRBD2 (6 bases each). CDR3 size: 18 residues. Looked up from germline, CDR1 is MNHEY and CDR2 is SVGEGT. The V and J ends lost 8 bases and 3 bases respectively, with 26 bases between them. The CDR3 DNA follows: TGTGCCAGCGGCCTACCGGGGACGGGGGCATTTATCTACAATGAGCAGTTCTTC. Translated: CASGLPGTGAFIYNEQFF.